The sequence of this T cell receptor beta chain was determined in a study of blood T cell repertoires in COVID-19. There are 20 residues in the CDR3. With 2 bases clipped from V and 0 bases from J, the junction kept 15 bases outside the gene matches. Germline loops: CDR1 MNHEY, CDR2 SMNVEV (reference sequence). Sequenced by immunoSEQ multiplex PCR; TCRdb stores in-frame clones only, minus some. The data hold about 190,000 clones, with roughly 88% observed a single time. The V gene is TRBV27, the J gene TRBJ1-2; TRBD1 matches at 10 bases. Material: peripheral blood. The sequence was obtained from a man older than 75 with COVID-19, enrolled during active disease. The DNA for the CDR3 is TGTGCCAGCAGTTTAATCCCCTCGGGACAGGGGTTGCCAGCTAACTATGGCTACACCTTC. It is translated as CASSLIPSGQGLPANYGYTF.